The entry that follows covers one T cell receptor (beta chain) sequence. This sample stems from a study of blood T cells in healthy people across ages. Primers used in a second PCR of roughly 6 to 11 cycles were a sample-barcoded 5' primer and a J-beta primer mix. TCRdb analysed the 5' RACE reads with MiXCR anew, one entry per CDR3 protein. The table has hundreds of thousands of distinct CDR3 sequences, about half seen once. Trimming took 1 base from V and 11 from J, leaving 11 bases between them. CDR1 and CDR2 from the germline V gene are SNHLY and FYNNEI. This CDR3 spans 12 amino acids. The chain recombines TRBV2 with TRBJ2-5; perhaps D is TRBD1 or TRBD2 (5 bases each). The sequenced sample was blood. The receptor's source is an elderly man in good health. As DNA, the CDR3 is TGTGCCAGCAGTGAAGTCGGGGCTGAGCAGTACTTC. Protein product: CASSEVGAEQYF.